This entry is about one T cell receptor beta chain. This receptor's antigen is unknown. There are no base qualities to consult, and no much larger clone falls within one base. The donors were some 36 Caucasian individuals from Russia, aged roughly 6 to 90 years, who were systemically healthy. Each donor gave about 11 milliliters of peripheral blood, drawn into EDTA-treated Vacutainer tubes. PBMCs were isolated by Ficoll-Paque density-gradient centrifugation, with at least 6 million obtained per sample. Total RNA was extracted from PBMCs with Trizol reagent, with at least 6 micrograms obtained per sample. For every donor, flow cytometry on a PBMC aliquot measured the percentage of naive CD45RAhigh/CD27high T cells. The library was prepared using 5' RACE. The listed sequencing device is Illumina HiSeq 2500. A second PCR of roughly 7 to 12 cycles was run with a J-beta primer mix and a sample-barcoded 5' primer. A template-switch 5' adaptor carrying 12 random nucleotides introduced a unique molecular identifier onto each TCR beta cDNA molecule. Each sample yielded at least 3 million CDR3-containing paired-end reads. First-strand cDNA was synthesized from all RNA with the Mint cDNA synthesis kit, primed by a TRBC-specific oligonucleotide. Following uracil-DNA glycosylase treatment, a first 18-cycle PCR with universal primers M1SS and BC2_uni_R was performed on all cDNA. The published analysis was carried out like this. Normalization of each sample was performed by random selection of 1 million high-quality reads, each carrying a distinct molecular identifier. Reads sharing molecular identifiers were discarded rather than binned into consensus sequences. CDR3 identification, clonotype clustering and error correction used MiTCR with a Q25 quality threshold and the strictest error-elimination algorithm. A nonparametric unseen species model with Euler transformation was used to estimate lower-bound total TCR beta diversity. TCRdb handled the public reads itself, with Q25 trimming in fastp and clone calling in MiXCR, and kept productive beta chains. Rows are combined by CDR3 protein, so each entry shows the most common genes and DNA. The V and J calls here are based on TCRdb, not the publication. In this sample the table shows a few hundred thousand distinct CDR3 sequences, about 55% of which occur a single time. The ten most abundant clones make up under 65% of the sample.

Reading from cysteine to phenylalanine, the CDR3 counts 16 amino acids. The entry retains the CDR3 DNA only, 48 bases that are in frame from base 1. The trim is 6 bases for V and 7 bases for J, with a gap of 25 bases between the germline ends. Sequences DFQATT (CDR1) and SNEGSKA (CDR2) are obtained from the germline V gene (reference sequence). This sample is part of a study of blood T cells in healthy people across ages (dated by TCRdb to 2013 to 2016). Study-wide context: In model experiments, template switching captured about one uniquely barcoded TCR beta cDNA molecule for every two T cells. Age-related changes in TCR beta repertoire diversity were measured in the study by deep sequencing normalized with unique cDNA molecular identifiers. The donors were split into four age groups: young (average about 15 years), middle-aged (roughly 39), aged (roughly 68) and long-lived (approximately 80). To avoid experimental bias, donors of different ages were distributed randomly across sequencing lanes. Two additional independent replicas of 1 million unique cDNA reads from the same blood draw were analyzed for two donors (one aged 18 to 29 and one aged 80 or older). What the research found in general, with its limitations: Donor CMV infection status was unknown, potentially confounding age-related changes in expanded clonotypes. Observed TCR beta diversity per million T cells fell roughly linearly with age, and a significant reduction was already apparent by age around 44. Because profiling used bulk unsorted PBMCs, naive and antigen-experienced compartments could not be compared conclusively. The percentage of naive T cells measured by flow cytometry correlated strongly with observed TCR beta diversity. Compared with the aged group, the long-lived group had more naive CD4+ T cells, fewer expanded clones and increased TCR diversity, suggesting age selection. Estimates of total diversity based on one million sequenced T cells were regarded as lower bounds and as underestimates.

The receptor was isolated from a man aged 55 to 70 in good health. The sample taken for sequencing was blood. Rearrangement joined TRBV20-1 to TRBJ2-1; the D region is possibly TRBD1 or TRBD2, each matching across 5 bases. The DNA sequence follows: TGCAGTGCCGAGATCCCCGGGACCCGACTGGGAAATGAGCAGTTCTTC. It codes for CSAEIPGTRLGNEQFF.